The 11 T cell receptor beta chains in this list originate from one sample, sequenced in a study of T cell responses to AZD1222 COVID-19 vaccine. TCRdb keeps only in-frame clones here, not all; method: immunoSEQ multiplex PCR. The repertoire consists of 90,000 to 150,000 clones, with around 83% occurring once and the leading ten covering 15% to 20%. The sequenced sample was peripheral blood, obtained 28 days after the second AZD1222 dose. The receptor source for this set is an adult who received the AZD1222 COVID-19 vaccine.

The chain uses TRBV3-1 (or the pseudogene TRBV3-2) and TRBJ2-5; 12 bases align to TRBD2. The CDR3 covers 14 residues. The germline V gene has CDR1 LGHDT and CDR2 YNNKEL (reference sequence). J was trimmed by 8 bases and V by 4 bases; bases with no gene match: 5. The CDR3 loop is CASSPTSGGTTQYF. The CDR3 nucleotides are TGTGCCAGCAGCCCTACTAGCGGGGGGACCACCCAGTACTTC.

CDR3 nucleotides: TGTGCCAGCAGAGAGGACGAGGGGCAGCCCCAGCATTTT. Its translation is CASREDEGQPQHF. The J gene is TRBJ1-5, the V gene TRBV5-5, with D perhaps TRBD1 (5 bases). Trimming left V 5 bases short and J 7 bases short, with 13 bases between. CDR1 is SGHKS, CDR2 YYEKEE, per germline (reference sequence). CDR3 length equals 13 residues.

This clone was counted between two and nine times. The rearrangement links TRBV5-5 to TRBJ2-7; no firm D call. This CDR3 has 14 residues. CDR1 and CDR2 from the germline V gene are SGHKS and YYEKEE (reference sequence). Trimming pared 0 bases from V and 3 bases from J, leaving 10 bases between. The CDR3 DNA is TGTGCCAGCAGCTTGGAGCTGGGGTACTACGAGCAGTACTTC. This sequence encodes CASSLELGYYEQYF. Full variable domain (outside the CDR3, taken from reference TRBV5-5 and TRBJ2-7): DAGVTQSPTHLIKTRGQQVTLRCSPISGHKSVSWYQQVLGQGPQFIFQYYEKEERGRGNFPDRFSARQFPNYSSELNVNALLLGDSALYLCASSLELGYYEQYFGPGTRLTVT.

The V gene is TRBV7-8, the J gene TRBJ1-1; D call uncertain. CDR3 length: 14 amino acids. Germline V gives CDR1 SGHVS, CDR2 FQNEAQ. V lost 0 bases and J lost 4, with 9 bases in between. CDR3 loop: CASSLALGSTEAFF. For the CDR3, the DNA is TGTGCCAGCAGCTTAGCTCTGGGATCCACTGAAGCTTTCTTT.

The rearrangement joins TRBV5-1 to TRBJ1-1; 10 bases match TRBD1. This CDR3 has 15 residues. CDR1 and CDR2 from the germline V gene are SGHRS and YFSETQ. Germline trimming cut 4 bases from V and 10 bases from J; bases unmatched to any gene: 13. CDR3 in amino acids: CASSLLGTGAQGAFF. The CDR3 DNA reads TGCGCCAGCAGCCTTCTAGGGACAGGGGCCCAAGGAGCTTTCTTT.

V gene TRBV7-2 combines with J gene TRBJ1-2, with TRBD1 as a possible D gene (6 bases). Germline V gene sequence: CDR1 SGHTA, CDR2 FQGNSA. This CDR3 contains 14 residues. The V end lost 2 bases, the J end lost 8 bases, and 15 bases lay between the germline ends. Here the CDR3 DNA reads TGTGCCAGCAGCTTATCACGCTCAGGGGCGGGCTACACCTTC. It codes for CASSLSRSGAGYTF.

J is TRBJ2-3 and V is TRBV7-8, with 9 bases aligning to TRBD2. Germline V gene lookup returns CDR1 SGHVS and CDR2 FQNEAQ. The CDR3 length is 20 residues. The V gene end was trimmed by 6 bases and the J gene end by 0 bases; junction bases not matched to a gene: 19. The CDR3 coding sequence is TGTGCCAGCAGATTCGGTAGCCTAGCGGGGAGGGGCGTTAGCACAGATACGCAGTATTTT. Residues: CASRFGSLAGRGVSTDTQYF.

This clone is a singleton in its sample. This chain joins TRBV6-1 and TRBJ1-1, with D possibly TRBD1 on 5 matching bases. With 0 bases removed from V and 1 base from J, the gap between germline ends came to 9 bases. This CDR3 contains 15 residues. CDR1 is MNHNS and CDR2 is SASEGT in the germline V gene. CDR3: CASSEASQGNTEAFF. In DNA, the CDR3 is TGTGCCAGCAGTGAAGCGTCTCAGGGGAACACTGAAGCTTTCTTT.

This chain uses TRBV2 with TRBJ1-2; 7 positions agree with TRBD1. Per the germline V gene, CDR1 is SNHLY and CDR2 is FYNNEI. The CDR3 runs 14 residues. The junction had 6 bases not matched to a gene; V was cut back by 2 bases and J by 6 bases. The CDR3 loop reads CASSEHRGRDGYTF. The DNA for the CDR3 is TGTGCCAGCAGTGAACATAGGGGGCGCGATGGCTACACCTTC.

This clone has only one observation. An end of the junction does not agree with germline; a read error may underlie this. The V call is TRBV12-3 or TRBV12-4, the J call TRBJ2-3; 9 bases align to TRBD2. The CDR3 length is 13 residues. CDR3 in amino acids: CASSLAGPDTQYF. The DNA for the CDR3 is TGTGCCAGCAGTCTAGCGGGGCCAGATACGCAGTATTTT.

This rearrangement joins TRBV7-9 to TRBJ1-4; D perhaps matches TRBD1 (5 bases). Trimming shortened V by 4 bases and J by 7 bases, and 25 bases separated the two germline ends. CDR3 size: 18 residues. Germline V lookup: CDR1 SEHNR, CDR2 FQNEAQ (reference sequence). For the CDR3, the DNA is TGTGCCAGCAGCTCCTCCGGGGGGACTATGTTTGCTGGTGAAAAACTGTTTTTT. As protein: CASSSSGGTMFAGEKLFF.